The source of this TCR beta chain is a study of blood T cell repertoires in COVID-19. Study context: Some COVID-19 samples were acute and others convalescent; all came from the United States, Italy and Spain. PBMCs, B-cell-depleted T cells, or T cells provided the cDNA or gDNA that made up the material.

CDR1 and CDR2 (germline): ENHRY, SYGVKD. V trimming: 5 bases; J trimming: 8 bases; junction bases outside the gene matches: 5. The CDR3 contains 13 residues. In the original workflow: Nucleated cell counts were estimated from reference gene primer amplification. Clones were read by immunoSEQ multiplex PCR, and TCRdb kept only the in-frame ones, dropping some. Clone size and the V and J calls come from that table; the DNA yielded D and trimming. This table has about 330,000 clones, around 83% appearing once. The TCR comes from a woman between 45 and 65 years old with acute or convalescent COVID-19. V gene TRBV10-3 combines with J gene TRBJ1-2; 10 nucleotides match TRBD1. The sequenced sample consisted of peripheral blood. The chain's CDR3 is CAISSGTGDGYTF. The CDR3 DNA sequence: TGTGCCATCAGTTCCGGGACAGGGGACGGCTACACCTTC.